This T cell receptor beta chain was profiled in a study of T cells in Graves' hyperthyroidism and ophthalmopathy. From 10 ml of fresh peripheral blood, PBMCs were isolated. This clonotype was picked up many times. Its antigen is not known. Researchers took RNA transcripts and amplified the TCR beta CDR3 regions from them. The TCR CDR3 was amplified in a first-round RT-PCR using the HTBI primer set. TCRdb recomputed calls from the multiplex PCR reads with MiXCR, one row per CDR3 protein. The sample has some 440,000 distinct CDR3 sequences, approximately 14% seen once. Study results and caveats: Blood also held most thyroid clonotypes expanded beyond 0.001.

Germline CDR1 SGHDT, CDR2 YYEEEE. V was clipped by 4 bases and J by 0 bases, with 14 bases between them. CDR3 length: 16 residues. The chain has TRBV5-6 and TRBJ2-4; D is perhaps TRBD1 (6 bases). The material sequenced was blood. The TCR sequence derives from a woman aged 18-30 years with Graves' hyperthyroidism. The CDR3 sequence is CASSPDRSLAKNIQYF. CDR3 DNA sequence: TGTGCCAGCAGCCCGGACAGATCGCTAGCCAAAAACATTCAGTACTTC. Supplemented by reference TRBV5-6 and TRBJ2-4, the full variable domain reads DAGVTQSPTHLIKTRGQQVTLRCSPKSGHDTVSWYQQALGQGPQFIFQYYEEEERQRGNFPDRFSGHQFPNYSSELNVNALLLGDSALYLCASSPDRSLAKNIQYFGAGTRLSVL.